The 9 T cell receptor beta chains reported below all come from one sample, sequenced in a study of T cell changes during pregnancy in multiple sclerosis. Sequencing used immunoSEQ multiplex PCR; TCRdb keeps in-frame clones, though not all of them. Among under 75,000 clones listed, 75% to 95% were seen once. Source: peripheral blood, taken in the first trimester of pregnancy. These receptors originate from a female donor with multiple sclerosis, enrolled in a pregnancy study.

The V call is TRBV7-2, the J call TRBJ2-7; TRBD2 agrees at 9 bases. Germline V CDR1 and CDR2: SGHTA, FQGNSA. CDR3 length: 14 residues. The junction had 11 bases not matched to a gene; V was cut back by 7 bases and J by 7 bases. The DNA of the CDR3 is TGTGCCAGCAAGAACCTAGCGGGGCTTTGGGAGCAGTACTTC. Its protein product is CASKNLAGLWEQYF.

This clone has just one count. The chain recombines TRBV2 with TRBJ1-1; D remains unclear. The germline V gene encodes CDR1 SNHLY and CDR2 FYNNEI. The length of the CDR3 is 13 residues. Between the trimmed V and J ends, which lost 6 bases and 8 bases, there was a span of 16 bases. This chain's CDR3 is CASRGMRAAEAFF. The CDR3 DNA follows: TGTGCCAGCAGGGGAATGAGGGCTGCGGAAGCTTTCTTT.

This clone appeared a single time. This chain joins TRBV5-1 and TRBJ2-1; D is perhaps TRBD2 (7 bases). From germline, CDR1 is SGHRS and CDR2 YFSETQ. There are 16 residues in the CDR3. The germline V and J ends were trimmed by 4 bases and 7 bases, with 21 bases remaining between them. For the CDR3, the DNA is TGCGCCAGCAGCACCGGGGGCCGCGGGGGAGGGAATGAGCAGTTCTTC. Its protein product is CASSTGGRGGGNEQFF.

This chain connects TRBV2 to TRBJ2-1, with 7 bases matching TRBD1. This CDR3 has 19 residues. CDR1 is SNHLY, CDR2 FYNNEI, per germline. The trim removed 6 bases at V and 3 bases at J, leaving 20 bases unmatched. This CDR3 reads CASSVRDSWASNSYNEQFF. CDR3 nucleotide sequence: TGTGCCAGCAGCGTCCGGGACAGCTGGGCCTCCAACAGCTACAATGAGCAGTTCTTC.

The chain carries TRBV18 and TRBJ2-4; tentatively, D is TRBD2 (6 bases). This CDR3 comprises 14 residues. Trimming cost V 2 bases and J 3 bases, with 8 bases left between them. Germline values: CDR1 KGHSH, CDR2 LQKENI. CDR3 bases: TGTGCCAGCTCACCAGGAGGGGACAAAAACATTCAGTACTTC. It encodes CASSPGGDKNIQYF.

CDR3 sequence (DNA): TGCAGCGTACCCACAGGGCGGGTAGCTTTCTTT. Encoded protein: CSVPTGRVAFF. The chain combines TRBV29-1 with TRBJ1-1; TRBD1 might be the D (6 bases). The CDR3 covers 11 residues. V was shortened by 6 bases and J by 10 bases, with 15 bases between the two germline ends. From germline, CDR1 is SQVTM and CDR2 ANQGSEA.

This chain links TRBV19 with TRBJ1-5, with 8 bases lining up with TRBD1. This CDR3 has 12 residues. The V gene's germline CDR1 is LNHDA and CDR2 SQIVND (reference sequence). V dropped 3 bases and J dropped 12; count of bases not matched to a gene: 4. CDR3 sequence reads: CASSIPGGDQHF. The CDR3 nucleotides read TGTGCCAGTAGTATTCCAGGGGGCGACCAGCATTTT.

V usage is TRBV5-1 and J usage is TRBJ2-6; perhaps TRBD1 as D (5 bases). CDR3 length: 15 amino acids. V lost 1 base, J lost 4 bases, and 9 bases lay in between. Germline CDR1 SGHRS, CDR2 YFSETQ. The DNA for the CDR3 is TGCGCCAGCAGCTTGTACAGGACAGGGGCCAACGTCCTGACTTTC. This sequence encodes CASSLYRTGANVLTF.

The chain is built from TRBV28 and TRBJ1-5; possibly TRBD1 for D (5 bases). V lost 6 bases and J 7 bases, leaving 22 bases between the germline ends. The CDR3 is 16 residues long. Germline V gives CDR1 MDHEN, CDR2 SYDVKM. The chain's CDR3 is CASSALLRVGEQPQHF. In DNA, the CDR3 is TGTGCCAGCAGCGCGCTCCTCAGGGTAGGGGAACAGCCCCAGCATTTT.